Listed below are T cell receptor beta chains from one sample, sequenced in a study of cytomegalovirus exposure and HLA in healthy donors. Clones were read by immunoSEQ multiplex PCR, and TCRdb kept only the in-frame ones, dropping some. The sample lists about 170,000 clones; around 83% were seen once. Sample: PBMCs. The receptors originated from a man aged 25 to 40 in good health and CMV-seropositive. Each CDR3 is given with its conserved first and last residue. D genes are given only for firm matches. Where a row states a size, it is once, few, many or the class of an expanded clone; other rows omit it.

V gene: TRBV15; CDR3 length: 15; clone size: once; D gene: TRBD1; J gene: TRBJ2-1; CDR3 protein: CATSRGPARGNEQFF; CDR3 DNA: TGTGCCACCAGCAGAGGTCCGGCCAGGGGGAATGAGCAGTTCTTC
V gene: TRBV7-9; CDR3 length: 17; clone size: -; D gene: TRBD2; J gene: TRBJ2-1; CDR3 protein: CASSTNSGRGSYNEQFF; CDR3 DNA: TGTGCCAGCAGTACAAATAGCGGGAGGGGGTCCTACAATGAGCAGTTCTTC
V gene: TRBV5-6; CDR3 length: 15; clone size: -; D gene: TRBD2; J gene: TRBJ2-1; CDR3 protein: CASSLAGTSNNEQFF; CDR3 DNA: TGTGCCAGCAGCTTGGCCGGGACTAGCAACAATGAGCAGTTCTTC
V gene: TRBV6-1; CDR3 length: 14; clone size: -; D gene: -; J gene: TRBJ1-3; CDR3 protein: CASSSQGSGNTIYF; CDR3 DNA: TGTGCCAGCAGTTCCCAGGGATCTGGAAACACCATATATTTT
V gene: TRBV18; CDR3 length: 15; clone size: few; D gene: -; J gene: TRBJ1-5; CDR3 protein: CASSPPGISPQPQHF; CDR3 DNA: TGTGCCAGCTCACCACCGGGCATTTCCCCTCAGCCCCAGCATTTT
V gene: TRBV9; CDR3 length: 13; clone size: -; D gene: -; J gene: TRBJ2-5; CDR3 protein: CASSVSPGETQYF; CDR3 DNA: TGTGCCAGCAGCGTATCCCCGGGAGAGACCCAGTACTTC
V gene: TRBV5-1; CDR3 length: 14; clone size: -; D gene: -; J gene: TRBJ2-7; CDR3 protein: CASSPLARSYEQYF; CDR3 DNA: TGCGCCAGCAGCCCTTTAGCGCGCTCCTACGAGCAGTACTTC
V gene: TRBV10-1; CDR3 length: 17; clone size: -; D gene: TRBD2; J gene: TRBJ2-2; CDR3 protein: CASSGTLAGGNTGELFF; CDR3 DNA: TGCGCCAGCAGTGGAACTCTAGCGGGAGGTAACACCGGGGAGCTGTTTTTT
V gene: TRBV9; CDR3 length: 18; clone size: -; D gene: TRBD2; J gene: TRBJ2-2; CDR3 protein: CASSYQIILAGNTGELFF; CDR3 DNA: TGTGCCAGCAGCTACCAGATCATCCTAGCGGGGAACACCGGGGAGCTGTTTTTT
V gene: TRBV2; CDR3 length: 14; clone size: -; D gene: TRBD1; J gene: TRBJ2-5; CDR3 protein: CASSVQGAGETQYF; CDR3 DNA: TGTGCCAGCAGTGTTCAGGGGGCCGGGGAGACCCAGTACTTC
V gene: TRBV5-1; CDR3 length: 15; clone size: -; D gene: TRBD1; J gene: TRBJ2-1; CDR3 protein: CASSLEGAGYNEQFF; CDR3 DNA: TGCGCCAGCAGCTTGGAGGGGGCAGGTTACAATGAGCAGTTCTTC
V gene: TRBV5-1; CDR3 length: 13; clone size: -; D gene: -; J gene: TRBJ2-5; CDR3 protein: CASSGRDVETQYF; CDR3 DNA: TGCGCCAGCAGCGGACGGGATGTAGAGACCCAGTACTTC